Following are 13 T cell receptor beta chains from one sample sequenced in a study of blood T cell repertoires in COVID-19. TCRdb's table, derived via immunoSEQ multiplex PCR, lists solely in-frame clones and lacks some. The data hold roughly 250,000 clones, with 70% to 85% observed a single time. Sequencing input: peripheral blood. The receptors shown here come from a human donor with COVID-19, enrolled during active disease. The donor label of this sample is uncertain.

The gene calls are TRBV19 and TRBJ2-7; 10 bases fit TRBD2. After removal of 4 bases from V and 3 bases from J, the junction contained 3 bases not matched to a gene. Germline CDR1 LNHDA, CDR2 SQIVND (reference sequence). The CDR3 loop spans 14 amino acids. CDR3 residues: CASSRTSGYYEQYF. CDR3 DNA sequence: TGTGCCAGTAGTAGGACTAGCGGATACTACGAGCAGTACTTC.

The V gene is TRBV19, the J gene TRBJ1-6; D is ambiguous. The V and J ends lost 5 bases and 10 bases respectively, with 12 bases between them. In germline, CDR1 is LNHDA, CDR2 SQIVND (reference sequence). The CDR3 is 13 residues long. The CDR3 sequence: CASSVRQDSPLHF. DNA for the CDR3: TGTGCCAGTAGTGTACGACAAGACTCACCCCTCCACTTT.

This chain uses TRBV19 with TRBJ1-4; D is perhaps TRBD1 (6 bases). The CDR3 covers 17 residues. Trimming removed 4 bases at V and 0 bases at J, with 15 bases between. CDR1 and CDR2 from the germline V gene are LNHDA and SQIVND (reference sequence). In nucleotides, the CDR3 is TGTGCCAGTAGTAACGGCAGGGGTGGTTCAACTAATGAAAAACTGTTTTTT. This translates into CASSNGRGGSTNEKLFF.

The chain is built from TRBV18 and TRBJ1-4; tentative D call: TRBD1 (5 bases). The V end was cut by 3 bases, the J end by 2 bases, with 7 bases between. CDR3 length: 14 amino acids. The V gene's germline CDR1 is KGHSH and CDR2 LQKENI. The chain's CDR3 is CASSPRGTNEKLFF. The CDR3 region has the DNA TGTGCCAGCTCACCCCGGGGGACTAATGAAAAACTGTTTTTT.

The chain joins TRBV10-1 to TRBJ1-5; weak D call: TRBD1 (6 bases). Germline-derived CDR1 and CDR2 are WNHNN and SYGVQD (reference sequence). CDR3 length: 19 amino acids. V dropped 5 bases and J dropped 6 bases, with 29 bases sitting between them. The CDR3 is CASSYHGGATTLIGQPQHF. CDR3 nucleotide sequence: TGCGCCAGCAGTTACCATGGGGGGGCGACTACGTTGATCGGTCAGCCCCAGCATTTT.

This chain connects TRBV6-5 to TRBJ2-1, with a weak D call TRBD1 (6 bases). CDR3 size: 16 residues. Germline V CDR1 and CDR2: MNHEY, SVGAGI. Trimming took off 1 base at V and 0 bases at J, with 10 bases between the two ends. This CDR3 reads CASSYYSGHSYNEQFF. The CDR3 region has the DNA TGTGCCAGCAGTTACTATTCGGGACACTCCTACAATGAGCAGTTCTTC.

This clone turned up a few times. V and J are TRBV7-9 and TRBJ1-2; D call uncertain. The V and J ends lost 1 base and 5 bases respectively, with 11 bases between them. The CDR3 consists of 14 residues. Germline CDR1 SEHNR, CDR2 FQNEAQ (reference sequence). Here the CDR3 DNA reads TGTGCCAGCAGCTTAGGGGCCCCAGGATATGGCTACACCTTC. It is translated as CASSLGAPGYGYTF.

This chain joins TRBV7-9 and TRBJ1-3, with D possibly matching TRBD1 (5 bases). The germline V gene encodes CDR1 SEHNR and CDR2 FQNEAQ (reference sequence). The CDR3 sequence is 13 residues long. V was clipped by 7 bases and J by 0 bases, with 7 bases between them. CDR3 sequence (DNA): TGTGCCAGCAACCAGGGCTCTGGAAACACCATATATTTT. It codes for CASNQGSGNTIYF.

The sample holds one count of this clone. The chain joins TRBV27 to TRBJ1-3; TRBD1 matches 7 bases. J was trimmed by 0 bases and V by 5 bases; bases with no gene match: 10. CDR1 and CDR2 (germline): MNHEY, SMNVEV (reference sequence). The CDR3 is made up of 17 amino acids. The CDR3 reads CASSKMTGTFSGNTIYF. In nucleotides, the CDR3 is TGTGCCAGCAGTAAAATGACAGGGACGTTCTCTGGAAACACCATATATTTT.

This chain links TRBV5-6 with TRBJ1-5; 10 nucleotides align to TRBD1. CDR1 is SGHDT and CDR2 is YYEEEE in the germline V gene. V was clipped by 4 bases and J by 0 bases; unmatched bases: 10. This CDR3 spans 18 amino acids. CDR3 protein: CASSPRTGGSNSNQPQHF. For the CDR3, the DNA is TGTGCCAGCAGCCCCCGGACAGGGGGGTCAAATAGCAATCAGCCCCAGCATTTT.

Notes on this clone: Other DNA sequences within the sample encode an identical CDR3. The chain carries TRBV18 and TRBJ1-1; perhaps TRBD1 as D (5 bases). Germline assignment: CDR1 KGHSH and CDR2 LQKENI. This CDR3 contains 14 residues. Trimming pared 3 bases from V and 4 bases from J, leaving 12 bases between. CDR3 sequence: CASSPGPGGTEAFF. DNA for the CDR3: TGTGCCAGCTCACCTGGTCCGGGGGGCACTGAAGCTTTCTTT. Using reference TRBV18 and TRBJ1-1 for the parts outside the CDR3, the full variable domain is NAGVMQNPRHLVRRRGQEARLRCSPMKGHSHVYWYRQLPEEGLKFMVYLQKENIIDESGMPKERFSAEFPKEGPSILRIQQVVRGDSAAYFCASSPGPGGTEAFFGQGTRLTVV.

Worth noting for this clone: The junction departs from germline at one end; a sequencing error may be responsible. V and J are TRBV6-1 and TRBJ2-7; 8 nucleotides agree with TRBD1. The germline CDR1 and CDR2 sequences are MNHNS and SASEGT. The CDR3 is made up of 12 amino acids. The CDR3 is CASSEAGGQVAF. The DNA for the CDR3 is TGTGCCAGCAGTGAAGCGGGGGGACAGGTGGCTTTC.

The V and J genes are TRBV5-1 and TRBJ1-1, with D unresolved. Per germline, CDR1 SGHRS and CDR2 YFSETQ. V was pared by 0 bases and J by 3 bases, with 9 bases between. The CDR3 has 14 amino acids. The CDR3 coding sequence is TGCGCCAGCAGCTTGGAAGGGAGTGACACTGAAGCTTTCTTT. Translated: CASSLEGSDTEAFF.